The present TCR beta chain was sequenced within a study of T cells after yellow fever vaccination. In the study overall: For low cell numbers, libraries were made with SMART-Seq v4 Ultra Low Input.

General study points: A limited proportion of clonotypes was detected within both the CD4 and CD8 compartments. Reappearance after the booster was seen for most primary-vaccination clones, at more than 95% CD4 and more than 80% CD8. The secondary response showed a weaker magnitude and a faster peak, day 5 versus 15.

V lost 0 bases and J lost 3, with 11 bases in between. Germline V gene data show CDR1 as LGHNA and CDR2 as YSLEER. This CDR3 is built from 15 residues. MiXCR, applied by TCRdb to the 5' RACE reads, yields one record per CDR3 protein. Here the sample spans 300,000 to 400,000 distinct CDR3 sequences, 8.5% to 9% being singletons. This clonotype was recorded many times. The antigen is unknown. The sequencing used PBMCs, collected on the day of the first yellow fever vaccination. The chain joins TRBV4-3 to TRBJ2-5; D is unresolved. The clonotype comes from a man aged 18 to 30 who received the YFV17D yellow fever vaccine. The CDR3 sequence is CASSQDSRREETQYF. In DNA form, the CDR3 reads TGCGCCAGCAGCCAAGATAGTCGCCGGGAAGAGACCCAGTACTTC.